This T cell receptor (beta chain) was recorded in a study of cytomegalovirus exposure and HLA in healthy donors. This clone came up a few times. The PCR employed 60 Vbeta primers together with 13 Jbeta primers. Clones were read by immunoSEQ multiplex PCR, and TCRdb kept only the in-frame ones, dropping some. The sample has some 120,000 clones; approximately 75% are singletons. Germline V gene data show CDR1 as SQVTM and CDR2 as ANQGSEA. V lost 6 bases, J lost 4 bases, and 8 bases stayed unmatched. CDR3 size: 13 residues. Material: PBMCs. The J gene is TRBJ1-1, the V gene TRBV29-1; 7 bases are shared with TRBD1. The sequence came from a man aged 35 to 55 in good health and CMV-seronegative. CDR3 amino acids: CSVRTGVSTEAFF. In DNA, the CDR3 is TGCAGCGTAAGAACAGGGGTTAGCACTGAAGCTTTCTTT. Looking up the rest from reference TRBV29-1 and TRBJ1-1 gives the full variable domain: SAVISQKPSRDICQRGTSLTIQCQVDSQVTMMFWYRQQPGQSLTLIATANQGSEATYESGFVIDKFPISRPNLTFSTLTVSNMSPEDSSIYLCSVRTGVSTEAFFGQGTRLTVV.